This T cell receptor (beta chain) stems from a study of cytomegalovirus exposure and HLA in healthy donors. Notes on the study in general: A classifier reportedly called cytomegalovirus status with high sensitivity and specificity. The authors reported that TCR beta sequences could predict HLA-A and HLA-B alleles. These predictions were accurate for most subjects in the first cohort.

Trimming removed 3 bases at V and 7 bases at J, with 10 bases between. The CDR3 runs to 13 residues. Per germline, CDR1 MDHEN and CDR2 SYDVKM. The primer mix had 60 Vbeta and 13 Jbeta primers. The protocol was immunoSEQ multiplex PCR, while the TCRdb copy is restricted to in-frame clones and leaves out a portion. The sample lists over 70,000 clones, about 74% occurring once. Of note for this clone: The antigen is not known.

Sequenced input: PBMCs. The receptor was isolated from a human donor in good health. The V gene is TRBV28, the J gene TRBJ1-5; maybe TRBD1 (5 bases). The CDR3: CASSFGGEQPQHF. CDR3 nucleotides: TGTGCCAGCAGTTTCGGGGGGGAACAGCCCCAGCATTTT.